This TCR beta chain derives from a study of brain metastases from non-small cell lung cancer. Findings and limits, study-wide: Paired brain metastases and primary tumors largely shared TCR repertoires. Brain metastases had lower T-cell infiltration than primary tumors. In roughly 64% of brain metastases, T-cell clones were expanded compared with matched primary tumors.

Data came from immunoSEQ multiplex PCR; TCRdb stores just in-frame clones and leaves some out. Of thousands of clones listed, 83% are singletons. Concerning this clone: The target antigen is unknown.

The CDR3 extends over 16 amino acids. The ends lost 2 bases at V and 2 bases at J; junction bases unmatched: 3. The germline gives CDR1 SGHDT, CDR2 YYEEEE. Source material: primary lung tumor tissue. The gene calls are TRBV5-6 and TRBJ2-3, with TRBD2 matching over 12 bases. The sequence was collected from a donor at least 40 years old with non-small cell lung cancer. CDR3: CASSLGLAGITDTQYF. Here the CDR3 DNA reads TGTGCCAGCAGCTTAGGACTAGCGGGGATCACAGATACGCAGTATTTT.